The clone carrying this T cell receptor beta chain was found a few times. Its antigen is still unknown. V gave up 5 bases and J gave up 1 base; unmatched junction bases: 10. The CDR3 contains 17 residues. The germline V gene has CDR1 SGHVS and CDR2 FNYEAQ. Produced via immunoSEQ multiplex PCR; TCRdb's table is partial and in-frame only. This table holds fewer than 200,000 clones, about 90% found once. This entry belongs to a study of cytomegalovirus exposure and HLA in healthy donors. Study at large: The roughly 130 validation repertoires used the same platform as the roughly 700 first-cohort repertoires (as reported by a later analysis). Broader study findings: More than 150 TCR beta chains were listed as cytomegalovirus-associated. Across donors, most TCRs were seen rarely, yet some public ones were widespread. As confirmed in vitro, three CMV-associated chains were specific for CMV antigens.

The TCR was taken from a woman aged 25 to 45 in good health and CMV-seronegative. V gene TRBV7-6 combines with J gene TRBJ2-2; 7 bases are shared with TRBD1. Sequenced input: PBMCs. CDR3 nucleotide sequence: TGTGCCAGCAGCCAGAGGCCGGGACAGAAGAACACCGGGGAGCTGTTTTTT. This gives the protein CASSQRPGQKNTGELFF. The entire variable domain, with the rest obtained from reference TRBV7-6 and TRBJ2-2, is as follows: GAGVSQSPRYKVTKRGQDVALRCDPISGHVSLYWYRQALGQGPEFLTYFNYEAQQDKSGLPNDRFSAERPEGSISTLTIQRTEQRDSAMYRCASSQRPGQKNTGELFFGEGSRLTVL.